This T cell receptor beta chain derives from a study of Ad26.COV2.S vaccination and SARS-CoV-2 variants. TCRdb's copy holds only in-frame clones and misses some; the assay was immunoSEQ multiplex PCR. Counted here are hundreds of thousands of clones, around 90% occurring once; the ten biggest clones make up about 1.5%. Indicated treatment: roughly 20 received Ad26.COV2.S at low or high dose, single or two shots; several received placebo; per-sample allocation not given. Sampling occurred on day 63 after the first vaccine or placebo injection. Findings and caveats of the study: Measurements of TCR breadth and depth may have given underestimates of the total T cell responses. A substantial breadth of spike-specific CD8+ and CD4+ T cell responses after vaccination has been reported.

This clone appeared a few times. The antigen is not known. Source: peripheral blood, taken in a trial of Ad26.COV2.S vaccine versus placebo. The receptor comes from a person between 18 and 65 years old who received the Ad26.COV2.S COVID-19 vaccine or a placebo.

The DNA for the CDR3 is TGTGCCACCAGTGATCACGTGGACAGGGATGAGCAGTTCTTC. As protein: CATSDHVDRDEQFF. The chain combines TRBV24-1 with TRBJ2-1; the match to TRBD1 covers 8 bases. CDR1 and CDR2 from the germline V gene are KGHDR and SFDVKD. The CDR3 runs 14 residues. The trim removed 3 bases at V and 8 bases at J, leaving 5 bases unmatched.